This TCR beta chain was recovered during a study of blood T cell repertoires in COVID-19. Background on the study: From T cells, B-cell-depleted T cells, or PBMCs came the material, which was cDNA or gDNA.

The ends lost 3 bases at V and 1 base at J; junction bases unmatched: 1. Per the germline V gene, CDR1 is LGHNA and CDR2 is YSLEER. The CDR3 is made up of 15 amino acids. TCRdb's table, derived via immunoSEQ multiplex PCR, lists solely in-frame clones and lacks some. The sample has around 63,000 clones, roughly 90% seen once. The sample comprised peripheral blood. The chain links TRBV4-3 to TRBJ1-1, with 11 positions matching TRBD1. This TCR derives from a woman aged 80 or older with acute or convalescent COVID-19. CDR3 coding DNA: TGCGCCAGCAGCCAGGACAGGGGGCGGAACACTGAAGCTTTCTTT. Translation gives CASSQDRGRNTEAFF.